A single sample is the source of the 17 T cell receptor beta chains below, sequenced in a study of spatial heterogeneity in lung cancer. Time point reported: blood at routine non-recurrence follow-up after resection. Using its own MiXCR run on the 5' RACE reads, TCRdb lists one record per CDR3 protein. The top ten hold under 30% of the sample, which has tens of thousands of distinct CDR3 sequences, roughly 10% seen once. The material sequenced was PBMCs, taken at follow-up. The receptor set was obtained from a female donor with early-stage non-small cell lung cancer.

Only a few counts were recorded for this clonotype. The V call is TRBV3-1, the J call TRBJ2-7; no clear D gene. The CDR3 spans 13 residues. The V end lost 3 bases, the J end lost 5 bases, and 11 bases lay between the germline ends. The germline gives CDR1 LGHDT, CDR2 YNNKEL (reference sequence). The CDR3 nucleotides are TGTGCCAGCAGCCAGGGCCCCTTTGACGAGCAGTACTTC. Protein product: CASSQGPFDEQYF.

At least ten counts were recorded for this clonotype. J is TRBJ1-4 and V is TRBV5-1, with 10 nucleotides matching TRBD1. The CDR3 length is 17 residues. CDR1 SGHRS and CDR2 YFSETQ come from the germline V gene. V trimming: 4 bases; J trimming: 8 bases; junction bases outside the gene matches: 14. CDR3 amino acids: CASSAGTGATRGEKLFF. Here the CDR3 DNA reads TGCGCCAGCAGCGCCGGGACAGGGGCCACGCGTGGCGAAAAACTGTTTTTT. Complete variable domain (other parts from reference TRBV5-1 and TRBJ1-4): KAGVTQTPRYLIKTRGQQVTLSCSPISGHRSVSWYQQTPGQGLQFLFEYFSETQRNKGNFPGRFSGRQFSNSRSEMNVSTLELGDSALYLCASSAGTGATRGEKLFFGSGTQLSVL.

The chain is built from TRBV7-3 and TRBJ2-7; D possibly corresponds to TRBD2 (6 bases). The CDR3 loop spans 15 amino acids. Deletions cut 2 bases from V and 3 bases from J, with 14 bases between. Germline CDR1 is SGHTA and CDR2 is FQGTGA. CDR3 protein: CASSLLGGGSYEQYF. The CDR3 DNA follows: TGTGCCAGCAGCTTACTGGGAGGAGGGAGCTACGAGCAGTACTTC.

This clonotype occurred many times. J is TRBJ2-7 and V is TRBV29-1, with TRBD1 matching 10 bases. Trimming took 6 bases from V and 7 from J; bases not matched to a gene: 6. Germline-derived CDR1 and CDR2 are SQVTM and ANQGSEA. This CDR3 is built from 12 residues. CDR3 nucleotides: TGCAGCGTCCCGGGACAGGGGAGAGAGCAGTACTTC. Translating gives CSVPGQGREQYF.

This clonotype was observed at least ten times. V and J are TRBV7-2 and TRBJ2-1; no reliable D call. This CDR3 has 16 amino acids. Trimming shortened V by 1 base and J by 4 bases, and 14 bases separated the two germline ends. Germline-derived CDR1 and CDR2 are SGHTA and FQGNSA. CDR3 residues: CASSLVAPTLYNEQFF. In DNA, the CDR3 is TGTGCCAGCAGCTTAGTAGCCCCGACCCTTTACAATGAGCAGTTCTTC.

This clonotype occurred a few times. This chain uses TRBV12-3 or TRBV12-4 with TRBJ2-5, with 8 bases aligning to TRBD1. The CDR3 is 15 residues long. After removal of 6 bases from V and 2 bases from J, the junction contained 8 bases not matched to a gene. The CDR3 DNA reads TGTGCCAGCAGCACCGGACAGGGCCTTCAAGAGACCCAGTACTTC. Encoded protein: CASSTGQGLQETQYF.

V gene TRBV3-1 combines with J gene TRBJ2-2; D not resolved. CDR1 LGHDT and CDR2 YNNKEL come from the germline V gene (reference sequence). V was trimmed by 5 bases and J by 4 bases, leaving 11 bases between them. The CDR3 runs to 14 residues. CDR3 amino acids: CASSYSGSTGELFF. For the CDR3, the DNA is TGTGCCAGCAGCTACTCAGGTTCCACCGGGGAGCTGTTTTTT.

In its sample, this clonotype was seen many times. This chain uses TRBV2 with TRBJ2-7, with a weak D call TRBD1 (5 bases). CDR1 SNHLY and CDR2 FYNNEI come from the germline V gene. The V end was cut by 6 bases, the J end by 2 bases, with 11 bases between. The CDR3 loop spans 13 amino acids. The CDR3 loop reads CASRGRDPYEQYF. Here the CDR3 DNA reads TGTGCCAGCAGGGGCAGGGATCCCTACGAGCAGTACTTC. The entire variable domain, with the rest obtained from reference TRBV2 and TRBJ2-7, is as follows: EPEVTQTPSHQVTQMGQEVILRCVPISNHLYFYWYRQILGQKVEFLVSFYNNEISEKSEIFDDQFSVERPDGSNFTLKIRSTKLEDSAMYFCASRGRDPYEQYFGPGTRLTVT.

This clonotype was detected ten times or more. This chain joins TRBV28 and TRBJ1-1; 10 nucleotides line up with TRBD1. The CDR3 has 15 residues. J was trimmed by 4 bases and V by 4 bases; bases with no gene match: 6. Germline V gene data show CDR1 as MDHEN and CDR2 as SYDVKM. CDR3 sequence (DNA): TGTGCCAGCAGTTCGGCCGGGACAGGGGCCACTGAAGCTTTCTTT. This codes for CASSSAGTGATEAFF.

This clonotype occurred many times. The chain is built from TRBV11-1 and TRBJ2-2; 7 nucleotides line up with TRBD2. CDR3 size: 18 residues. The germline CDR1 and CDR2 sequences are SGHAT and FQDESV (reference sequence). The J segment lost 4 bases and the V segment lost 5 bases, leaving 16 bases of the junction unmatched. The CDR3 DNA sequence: TGTGCCAGCAGCCTCGGAGGGGCGGGCCAGCGGGGCACCGGGGAGCTGTTTTTT. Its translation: CASSLGGAGQRGTGELFF.

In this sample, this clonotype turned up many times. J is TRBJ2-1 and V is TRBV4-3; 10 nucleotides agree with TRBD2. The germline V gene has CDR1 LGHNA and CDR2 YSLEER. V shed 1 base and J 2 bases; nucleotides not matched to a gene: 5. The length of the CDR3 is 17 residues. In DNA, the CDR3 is TGCGCCAGCAGCCAAGTCCGAAGCGGGGGGGCCTACAATGAGCAGTTCTTC. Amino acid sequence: CASSQVRSGGAYNEQFF.

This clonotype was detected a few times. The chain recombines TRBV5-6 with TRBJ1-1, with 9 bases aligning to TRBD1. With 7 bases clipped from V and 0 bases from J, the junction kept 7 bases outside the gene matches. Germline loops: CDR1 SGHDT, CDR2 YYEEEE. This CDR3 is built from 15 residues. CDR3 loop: CASRTGGFMNTEAFF. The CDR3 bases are TGTGCCAGCCGAACAGGGGGCTTTATGAACACTGAAGCTTTCTTT.

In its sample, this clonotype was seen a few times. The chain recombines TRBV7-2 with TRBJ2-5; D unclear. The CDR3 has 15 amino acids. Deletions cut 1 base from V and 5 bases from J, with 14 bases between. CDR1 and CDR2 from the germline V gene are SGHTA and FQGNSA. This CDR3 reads CASSLVRAARETQYF. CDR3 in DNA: TGTGCCAGCAGCTTAGTCCGGGCCGCCAGGGAGACCCAGTACTTC.

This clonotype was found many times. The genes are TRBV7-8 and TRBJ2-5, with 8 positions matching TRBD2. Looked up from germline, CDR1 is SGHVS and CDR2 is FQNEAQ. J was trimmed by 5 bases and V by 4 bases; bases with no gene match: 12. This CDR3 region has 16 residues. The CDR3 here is CASSSAGGGSRETQYF. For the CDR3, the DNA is TGTGCCAGCAGCTCAGCAGGCGGGGGGTCTCGGGAGACCCAGTACTTC.

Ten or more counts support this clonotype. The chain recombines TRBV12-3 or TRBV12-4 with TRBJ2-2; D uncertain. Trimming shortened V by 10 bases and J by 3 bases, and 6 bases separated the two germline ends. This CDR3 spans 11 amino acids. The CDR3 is CATTHTGELFF. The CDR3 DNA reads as TGTGCCACCACACACACCGGGGAGCTGTTTTTT.

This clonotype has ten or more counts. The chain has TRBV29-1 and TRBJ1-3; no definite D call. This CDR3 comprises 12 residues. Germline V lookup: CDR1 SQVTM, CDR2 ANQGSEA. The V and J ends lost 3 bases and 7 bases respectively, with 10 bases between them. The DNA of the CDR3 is TGCAGCGTTGACCGTGGGCTGAACACCATATATTTT. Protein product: CSVDRGLNTIYF.

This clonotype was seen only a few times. The CDR3 DNA reads TGTGCCACCAGCCCCTGGCCGGGGAGAGGAGAGACCCAGTACTTC. Its protein is CATSPWPGRGETQYF. The chain carries TRBV15 and TRBJ2-5, with D tentatively TRBD2 (5 bases). Germline V lookup: CDR1 LNHNV, CDR2 YYDKDF (reference sequence). V lost 5 bases, J lost 4 bases, and 17 bases lay in between. CDR3 length equals 15 residues.